One sample yielded the 22 T cell receptor beta chains listed below, sequenced in a study of cytomegalovirus exposure and HLA in healthy donors. The PCR had 60 Vbeta and 13 Jbeta primers. The repertoire was sequenced with immunoSEQ multiplex PCR; TCRdb's copy has only in-frame clones and lacks some. This table holds 150,000 to 200,000 clones, around 64% found once. Sequencing was performed on PBMCs. These TCRs come from a woman aged 25 to 39 in good health and CMV-seronegative.

In the case of this clone: At one boundary the junction diverges from the germline segment, which might be a read error. Additional DNA sequences in this sample encode the identical CDR3. V is TRBV11-1 and J is TRBJ2-3, with a weak D call TRBD2 (5 bases). Germline CDR1 is SGHAT and CDR2 is FQDESV (reference sequence). The length of the CDR3 is 15 residues. CDR3 residues: CASSLSGISTDTQYF. The CDR3 region has the DNA TGCGCCAGCAGCTTATCGGGGATCTCCACAGATACGCAGTATTTT.

The V and J genes are TRBV9 and TRBJ1-3; D might be TRBD1 (5 bases). Between the trimmed V and J ends, which lost 3 bases and 2 bases, there was a span of 12 bases. The CDR3 contains 15 residues. Germline CDR1 and CDR2: SGDLS and YYNGEE. CDR3 residues: CASSARGSAGNTIYF. The CDR3 DNA reads TGTGCCAGCAGCGCGCGGGGGAGCGCTGGAAACACCATATATTTT.

Points on this clone: Other DNA sequences of this sample code for an identical CDR3. The rearrangement links TRBV7-3 to TRBJ2-7; TRBD1 agrees at 9 bases. This CDR3 has 16 amino acids. V gave up 5 bases and J gave up 3 bases; unmatched junction bases: 11. Germline V gene lookup returns CDR1 SGHTA and CDR2 FQGTGA. CDR3 sequence reads: CASSPPDRGVCYEQYF. DNA for the CDR3: TGTGCCAGCAGCCCTCCGGACAGGGGAGTTTGCTACGAGCAGTACTTC.

The rearrangement links TRBV19 to TRBJ1-5; TRBD1 agrees at 9 bases. Per the germline V gene, CDR1 is LNHDA and CDR2 is SQIVND (reference sequence). CDR3 length equals 17 residues. With 4 bases clipped from V and 6 bases from J, the junction kept 13 bases outside the gene matches. The CDR3 DNA is TGTGCCAGTAGTACTTCCTCGGGACAGGGAAACGGTCAGCCCCAGCATTTT. Protein: CASSTSSGQGNGQPQHF.

The chain joins TRBV2 to TRBJ2-1, with a tentative D call TRBD1 (5 bases). The V gene's germline CDR1 is SNHLY and CDR2 FYNNEI. V lost 5 bases and J lost 8, with 10 bases in between. The CDR3 is 12 residues long. In DNA form, the CDR3 reads TGTGCCAGCAGTAGGGGCTGGGATGAGCAGTTCTTC. It specifies CASSRGWDEQFF.

The chain joins TRBV13 to TRBJ2-3; TRBD1 might be the D (6 bases). The V end was cut by 7 bases, the J end by 3 bases, with 17 bases between. This CDR3 has 15 residues. CDR1 and CDR2 from the germline V gene are PRHDT and FYEKMQ (reference sequence). CDR3 protein: CASTFKTGETDTQYF. Here the CDR3 DNA reads TGTGCCAGCACCTTCAAGACAGGTGAGACAGATACGCAGTATTTT.

The chain links TRBV4-1 to TRBJ1-1, with 9 bases lining up with TRBD1. Unmatched junction bases numbered 11, after V lost 1 base and J lost 2 bases. The CDR3 consists of 18 residues. Germline CDR1 MGHRA, CDR2 YSYEKL. The CDR3 nucleotides read TGCGCCAGCAGCCAAGGAATGACGGGACAGGGACTCAACACTGAAGCTTTCTTT. Translated: CASSQGMTGQGLNTEAFF.

This chain uses TRBV7-9 with TRBJ1-1; 10 nucleotides match TRBD1. The CDR3 has 17 amino acids. The V and J ends lost 5 bases and 3 bases, in that order; junction bases with no gene match: 12. The germline V gene encodes CDR1 SEHNR and CDR2 FQNEAQ (reference sequence). The CDR3 DNA is TGTGCCAGCAGCCTAATTCCGGGACAGGGGTTTGACACTGAAGCTTTCTTT. Encoded protein: CASSLIPGQGFDTEAFF.

The genes are TRBV4-1 and TRBJ2-1, with D unresolved. This CDR3 region has 17 residues. CDR1 is MGHRA and CDR2 is YSYEKL in the germline V gene. V was cut by 1 base and J by 0 bases, with 13 bases left in between. The CDR3 DNA reads as TGCGCCAGCAGCCAAGGAAGAGTCGTAAGCTCCTACAATGAGCAGTTCTTC. Translation: CASSQGRVVSSYNEQFF.

This clone has a handful of counts. This sequence joins TRBV9 and TRBJ2-7; D is ambiguous. The V end lost 1 base, the J end lost 0 bases, and 11 bases lay between the germline ends. The CDR3 has 15 residues. Germline assignment: CDR1 SGDLS and CDR2 YYNGEE. CDR3 protein: CASSVTPTSSYEQYF. For the CDR3, the DNA is TGTGCCAGCAGCGTAACTCCAACGAGCTCCTACGAGCAGTACTTC.

The count of this clone is one. The chain joins TRBV18 to TRBJ1-3, with D hard to call. Looked up from germline, CDR1 is KGHSH and CDR2 is LQKENI. Trimming removed 9 bases from V and 0 bases from J, with 15 bases in between. The CDR3 is made up of 15 amino acids. The CDR3, as DNA: TGTGCCAGTTCCCCGGACGGGAACTCTGGAAACACCATATATTTT. Amino acid sequence: CASSPDGNSGNTIYF.

This clone was observed a single time. The chain carries TRBV19 and TRBJ2-7; D unresolved. V was shortened by 0 bases and J by 5 bases, with 8 bases between the two germline ends. From germline, CDR1 is LNHDA and CDR2 SQIVND (reference sequence). This CDR3 is 13 amino acids long. For the CDR3, the DNA is TGTGCCAGTAGTATAGATCTATCGGACGAGCAGTACTTC. This sequence encodes CASSIDLSDEQYF.

V and J are TRBV27 and TRBJ2-1, with TRBD2 as a possible D gene (6 bases). Germline V lookup: CDR1 MNHEY, CDR2 SMNVEV (reference sequence). This CDR3 region has 15 residues. V lost 6 bases and J 0 bases, leaving 12 bases between the germline ends. CDR3 residues: CASRISGRSYNEQFF. The CDR3 region has the DNA TGTGCCAGCAGGATTAGCGGTCGCTCCTACAATGAGCAGTTCTTC.

The chain links TRBV6-6 to TRBJ1-3, with D perhaps matching TRBD1 (5 bases). The V end lost 5 bases, the J end lost 0 bases, and 8 bases lay between the germline ends. This CDR3 has 14 residues. CDR1 and CDR2 from the germline V gene are MNHNY and SVGAGI (reference sequence). The CDR3 loop reads CASSARGSGNTIYF. CDR3 bases: TGTGCCAGCAGTGCTAGGGGCTCTGGAAACACCATATATTTT.

For the CDR3, the DNA is TGTGCCAGCAGTTTGTCCGGGACAGGTTTCTACGAGCAGTACTTC. It codes for CASSLSGTGFYEQYF. The chain combines TRBV28 with TRBJ2-7, with 8 nucleotides matching TRBD1. The ends lost 3 bases at V and 3 bases at J; junction bases unmatched: 7. This CDR3 has 15 residues. From germline, CDR1 is MDHEN and CDR2 SYDVKM.

This clone was recorded once. DNA of the CDR3: TGTGCCAGCAGCCGGACAGGGGGTACGAACACTGAAGCTTTCTTT. This sequence encodes CASSRTGGTNTEAFF. The gene calls are TRBV5-4 and TRBJ1-1, with 10 nucleotides matching TRBD1. The V gene's germline CDR1 is SGHNT and CDR2 YYREEE (reference sequence). V gave up 4 bases and J gave up 1 base; unmatched junction bases: 4. There are 15 residues in the CDR3.

This chain links TRBV28 with TRBJ1-5, with unresolved D. Germline V gene sequence: CDR1 MDHEN, CDR2 SYDVKM. V lost 4 bases to trimming and J lost 6 bases, with 16 bases between them. This CDR3 comprises 15 residues. The CDR3 bases are TGTGCCAGCAGTTCGCTTGCCGGTGGTAGTCAGCCCCAGCATTTT. Encoded protein: CASSSLAGGSQPQHF.

This clone was seen just once. The chain links TRBV29-1 to TRBJ1-1; no clear D gene. Trimming cost V 4 bases and J 8 bases, with 11 bases left between them. Germline CDR1 reads SQVTM; CDR2 reads ANQGSEA. This CDR3 comprises 11 residues. DNA of the CDR3: TGCAGCGTTGTGAGTCCCCGAGAAGCTTTCTTT. Protein: CSVVSPREAFF.

This rearrangement joins TRBV30 to TRBJ1-5; TRBD1 matches 7 bases. The CDR3 spans 16 residues. Germline trimming cut 1 base from V and 2 bases from J; bases unmatched to any gene: 8. The germline CDR1 and CDR2 sequences are GTSNPN and SVGIG (reference sequence). The DNA of the CDR3 is TGTGCCTGGAGTGCTTGGGGCAGGGGGGGCAATCAGCCCCAGCATTTT. Protein product: CAWSAWGRGGNQPQHF.

The chain employs TRBV28 and TRBJ2-7; 8 nucleotides align to TRBD2. Trimming took 5 bases from V and 0 from J; bases not matched to a gene: 6. From germline, CDR1 is MDHEN and CDR2 SYDVKM. The CDR3 covers 15 residues. CDR3 coding DNA: TGTGCCAGCAGTACCCAGCGGGGGACCTCCTACGAGCAGTACTTC. Its translation is CASSTQRGTSYEQYF.

The chain joins TRBV2 to TRBJ2-5, with D perhaps matching TRBD2 (6 bases). There are 13 residues in the CDR3. The ends were cut back, 6 bases at V and 3 bases at J, with 11 bases in the middle. CDR1 SNHLY and CDR2 FYNNEI come from the germline V gene. The CDR3 nucleotides are TGTGCCAGCAGCGGGGACTTAAAAGAGACCCAGTACTTC. Translation gives CASSGDLKETQYF.

The J gene is TRBJ1-1, the V gene TRBV11-2; D gene uncertain. Germline V gene sequence: CDR1 SGHAT, CDR2 FQNNGV. Between the trimmed V and J ends, which lost 3 bases and 2 bases, there was a span of 13 bases. The CDR3 has 15 amino acids. CDR3 DNA sequence: TGTGCCAGCAGCTTGTTAGGCAGACTAAACACTGAAGCTTTCTTT. Translated, it gives CASSLLGRLNTEAFF.